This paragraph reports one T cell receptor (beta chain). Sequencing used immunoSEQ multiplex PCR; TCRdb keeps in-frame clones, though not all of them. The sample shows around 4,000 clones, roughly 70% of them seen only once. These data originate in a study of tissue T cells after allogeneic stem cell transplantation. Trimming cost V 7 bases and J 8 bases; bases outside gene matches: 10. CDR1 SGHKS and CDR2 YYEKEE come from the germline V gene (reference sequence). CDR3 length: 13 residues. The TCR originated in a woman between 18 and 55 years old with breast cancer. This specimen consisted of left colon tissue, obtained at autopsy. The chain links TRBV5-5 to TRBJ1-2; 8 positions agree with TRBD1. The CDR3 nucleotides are TGTGCCAGCGGACAGGGACCAAGAGGAGGCTACACCTTC. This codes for CASGQGPRGGYTF. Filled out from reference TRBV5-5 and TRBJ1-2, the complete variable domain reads DAGVTQSPTHLIKTRGQQVTLRCSPISGHKSVSWYQQVLGQGPQFIFQYYEKEERGRGNFPDRFSARQFPNYSSELNVNALLLGDSALYLCASGQGPRGGYTFGSGTRLTVV.